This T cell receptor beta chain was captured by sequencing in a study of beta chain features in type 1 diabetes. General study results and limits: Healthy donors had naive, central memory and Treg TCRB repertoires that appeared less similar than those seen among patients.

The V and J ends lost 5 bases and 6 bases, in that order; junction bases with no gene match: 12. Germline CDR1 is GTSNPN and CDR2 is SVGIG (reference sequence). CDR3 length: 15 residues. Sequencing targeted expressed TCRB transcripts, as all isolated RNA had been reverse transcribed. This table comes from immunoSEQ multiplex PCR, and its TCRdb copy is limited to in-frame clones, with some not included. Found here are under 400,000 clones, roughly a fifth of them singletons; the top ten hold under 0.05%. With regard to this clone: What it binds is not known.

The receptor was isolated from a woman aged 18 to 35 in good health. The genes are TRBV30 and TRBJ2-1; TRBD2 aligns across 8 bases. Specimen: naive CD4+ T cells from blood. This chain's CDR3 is CAWARAGGPSNEQFF. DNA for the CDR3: TGTGCCTGGGCGCGGGCGGGGGGCCCTAGCAATGAGCAGTTCTTC.